The 25 T cell receptor beta chains listed next were all sequenced from one sample in a study of blood T cell repertoires in COVID-19. Using immunoSEQ multiplex PCR, the repertoire was profiled, and TCRdb retains in-frame clones only, with some absent. The profile shows about 440,000 clones, 70% to 90% of them singletons. Specimen: PBMCs or T cells enriched from blood (not recorded which). The receptors here all came from a woman younger than 30 with acute COVID-19.

The V gene is TRBV27, the J gene TRBJ1-2; tentatively, D is TRBD1 (6 bases). V was cut by 5 bases and J by 6 bases, with 13 bases left in between. The CDR3 runs to 13 residues. Germline V gives CDR1 MNHEY, CDR2 SMNVEV (reference sequence). CDR3 nucleotides: TGTGCCAGCAGTAGGGGGGGCCCAGATGGCTACACCTTC. Residues: CASSRGGPDGYTF.

The V call is TRBV7-9, the J call TRBJ2-3; D is perhaps TRBD1 (5 bases). The CDR3 runs 15 residues. V lost 2 bases and J lost 0, with 9 bases in between. Germline CDR1 and CDR2: SEHNR and FQNEAQ (reference sequence). The CDR3 sequence: CASSLRTPSTDTQYF. CDR3 in DNA: TGTGCCAGCAGCTTACGGACACCTAGCACAGATACGCAGTATTTT.

The V call is TRBV24-1, the J call TRBJ2-3; no firm D call. The CDR3 loop spans 13 amino acids. V was clipped by 4 bases and J by 0 bases, with 4 bases between them. Germline values: CDR1 KGHDR, CDR2 SFDVKD. The CDR3 here is CATSDRSTDTQYF. In nucleotides, the CDR3 is TGTGCCACCAGTGACCGTAGCACAGATACGCAGTATTTT.

The chain links TRBV7-6 to TRBJ2-7; 7 bases are a match to TRBD1. The CDR3 has 15 residues. The junction had 14 bases not matched to a gene; V was cut back by 5 bases and J by 7 bases. Germline lookup yields CDR1 SGHVS and CDR2 FNYEAQ. The CDR3: CASSPDRANRREQYF. The CDR3 DNA reads as TGTGCCAGCAGCCCCGACAGGGCCAACAGGAGGGAGCAGTACTTC. Full variable domain (missing parts from reference TRBV7-6 and TRBJ2-7): GAGVSQSPRYKVTKRGQDVALRCDPISGHVSLYWYRQALGQGPEFLTYFNYEAQQDKSGLPNDRFSAERPEGSISTLTIQRTEQRDSAMYRCASSPDRANRREQYFGPGTRLTVT.

The chain couples TRBV21-1 to TRBJ2-7; the table gives TRBD1 as D, unverified against the DNA. TRBV21-1 is a known pseudogene. The CDR3 is made up of 17 amino acids. The CDR3 spells CASSKKGPRVPTYEQYF. The CDR3 region has the DNA TGTGCCAGCAGCAAAAAGGGGCCCCGGGTTCCCACCTACGAGCAGTACTTC.

This clone was picked up one time. The chain has TRBV3-1 (or the pseudogene TRBV3-2) and TRBJ2-2, with D possibly TRBD1 on 5 matching bases. The CDR3 spans 16 residues. Germline V gene lookup returns CDR1 LGHDT and CDR2 YNNKEL (reference sequence). Between the trimmed V and J ends, which lost 2 bases and 5 bases, there was a span of 15 bases. CDR3 DNA sequence: TGTGCCAGCAGCCAAAAGGGGCGGCGGACGACCGGGGAGCTGTTTTTT. Its protein is CASSQKGRRTTGELFF.

DNA for the CDR3: TGTGCCAGTAGTATACGGGCGGGGGCATCCTACGAGCAGTACTTC. This sequence encodes CASSIRAGASYEQYF. The rearrangement uses TRBV19 and TRBJ2-7, with TRBD2 as a possible D gene (7 bases). Germline values: CDR1 LNHDA, CDR2 SQIVND (reference sequence). This CDR3 is 15 amino acids long. The V end lost 2 bases, the J end lost 1 base, and 12 bases lay between the germline ends.

This rearrangement joins TRBV2 to TRBJ2-3; perhaps TRBD1 as D (5 bases). The CDR3 is 13 amino acids. V shed 1 base and J shed 5 bases, with 7 bases lying between them. The germline CDR1 and CDR2 sequences are SNHLY and FYNNEI. CDR3 sequence reads: CASSEGGGDTQYF. The DNA of the CDR3 is TGTGCCAGCAGTGAAGGGGGCGGAGATACGCAGTATTTT.

Comment on this clone: Possible read error: a much larger clone is one base away. The chain employs TRBV5-5 and TRBJ1-2, with 7 bases fitting TRBD1. Germline V gene sequence: CDR1 SGHKS, CDR2 YYEKEE (reference sequence). This CDR3 has 13 residues. V was pared by 4 bases and J by 4 bases, with 4 bases of the junction left unmatched. CDR3 residues: CASSPGQLYGYTF. The CDR3 DNA is TGTGCCAGCAGCCCGGGACAGCTCTATGGCTACACCTTC.

This chain joins TRBV11-2 and TRBJ1-5; 7 bases are shared with TRBD1. CDR3 length equals 14 residues. Per germline, CDR1 SGHAT and CDR2 FQNNGV. V lost 5 bases to trimming and J lost 5 bases; unmatched junction nucleotides: 6. This chain's CDR3 is CASSRGDSYQPQHF. The CDR3 DNA reads TGTGCCAGCAGCCGAGGGGACAGCTATCAGCCCCAGCATTTT.

The chain combines TRBV6-5 with TRBJ2-5; 13 bases match TRBD2. Per germline, CDR1 MNHEY and CDR2 SVGAGI. V was pared by 6 bases and J by 3 bases, with 4 bases of the junction left unmatched. The CDR3 has 15 residues. CDR3 DNA: TGTGCCAGCAGGGGGACTAGCGGGACCAAAGAGACCCAGTACTTC. Its protein product is CASRGTSGTKETQYF.

The chain combines TRBV6-5 with TRBJ1-4, with 8 bases identical to TRBD1. This CDR3 is 15 amino acids long. The junction had 11 bases not matched to a gene; V was cut back by 6 bases and J by 8 bases. CDR1 is MNHEY and CDR2 is SVGAGI in the germline V gene. The chain's CDR3 is CASRPGQGLGEKLFF. The CDR3, as DNA: TGTGCCAGCAGGCCCGGACAGGGACTTGGAGAAAAACTGTTTTTT.

The V gene is TRBV6-1, the J gene TRBJ1-3; 10 nucleotides align to TRBD1. V gave up 4 bases and J gave up 8 bases; unmatched junction bases: 14. The CDR3 spans 17 residues. Germline V gives CDR1 MNHNS, CDR2 SASEGT. The CDR3 spells CASSAAGTGDRLYTIYF. The CDR3 DNA reads as TGTGCCAGCAGTGCCGCCGGGACAGGGGATAGGCTATACACCATATATTTT.

The chain links TRBV19 to TRBJ2-3; 10 bases fit TRBD1. Germline V CDR1 and CDR2: LNHDA, SQIVND (reference sequence). This CDR3 region has 18 residues. Trimming took 4 bases from V and 1 from J; bases not matched to a gene: 11. The chain's CDR3 is CASSSSSGTGDGTDTQYF. CDR3 in DNA: TGTGCCAGTAGTAGTAGTTCCGGGACAGGGGACGGCACAGATACGCAGTATTTT.

V is TRBV27 and J is TRBJ2-1; D unresolved. CDR3 length: 13 residues. V lost 0 bases, J lost 10 bases, and 10 bases lay in between. Germline V CDR1 and CDR2: MNHEY, SMNVEV (reference sequence). CDR3 bases: TGTGCCAGCAGTTTATCGAGCCGGTACGAGCAGTTCTTC. It translates to CASSLSSRYEQFF.

The gene calls are TRBV7-2 and TRBJ2-1, with 8 bases identical to TRBD2. The CDR3 loop spans 18 amino acids. From germline, CDR1 is SGHTA and CDR2 FQGNSA. J was trimmed by 11 bases and V by 4 bases; bases with no gene match: 22. CDR3 bases: TGTGCCAGCAGCTCCTTCAATCTCGGCGGGAGGTCTCTAGTAAAGCAGTTCTTC. It is translated as CASSSFNLGGRSLVKQFF.

This clone was seen more than once but under ten times. This sequence joins TRBV12-5 and TRBJ1-5; TRBD1 aligns across 11 bases. The V segment lost 2 bases and the J segment 6 bases; nucleotides outside the gene matches: 3. CDR3 length: 15 residues. Germline V CDR1 and CDR2: LGHNT, FRNRAP. CDR3 protein: CASGLTDRGPQPQHF. The CDR3 region has the DNA TGTGCTAGTGGTTTGACGGACAGGGGGCCTCAGCCCCAGCATTTT.

The chain links TRBV6-1 to TRBJ2-1; 12 bases agree with TRBD2. The germline CDR1 and CDR2 sequences are MNHNS and SASEGT. CDR3 length: 16 amino acids. Trimming took 4 bases from V and 2 from J; bases not matched to a gene: 3. The chain's CDR3 is CASSGTSGRTYNEQFF. Written as DNA, the CDR3 is TGTGCCAGCAGTGGAACTAGCGGGAGGACCTACAATGAGCAGTTCTTC.

V and J are TRBV9 and TRBJ2-3; no reliable D call. CDR3 size: 15 residues. Germline CDR1 SGDLS, CDR2 YYNGEE. The V gene lost 0 bases and the J gene lost 0 bases, with 8 bases spanning the gap. This CDR3 reads CASSVGAYSTDTQYF. DNA for the CDR3: TGTGCCAGCAGCGTAGGCGCGTATAGCACAGATACGCAGTATTTT.

The J gene is TRBJ1-2, the V gene TRBV7-2, with 10 bases aligning to TRBD1. The CDR3 covers 16 residues. Germline V gene data show CDR1 as SGHTA and CDR2 as FQGNSA. V was pared by 5 bases and J by 4 bases, with 10 bases of the junction left unmatched. This chain's CDR3 is CASSLRPGTGVYGYTF. In DNA form, the CDR3 reads TGTGCCAGCAGCCTTAGACCCGGGACAGGGGTCTATGGCTACACCTTC.

This clone has a single count. The rearrangement links TRBV28 to TRBJ2-1; D gene unclear. V was shortened by 5 bases and J by 7 bases, with 6 bases between the two germline ends. The CDR3 spans 11 residues. Germline CDR1 MDHEN, CDR2 SYDVKM. CDR3 loop: CASSIRNEQFF. CDR3 sequence (DNA): TGTGCCAGCAGTATCAGAAATGAGCAGTTCTTC.

This chain links TRBV28 with TRBJ1-3; no reliable D call. Trimming took off 1 base at V and 6 bases at J, with 13 bases between the two ends. This CDR3 contains 15 residues. Germline assignment: CDR1 MDHEN and CDR2 SYDVKM. The CDR3 DNA reads TGTGCCAGCAGTTTATACTCCGGGGAACAAAACACCATATATTTT. Residues: CASSLYSGEQNTIYF.

V usage is TRBV29-1 and J usage is TRBJ2-7, with D tentatively TRBD2 (5 bases). Germline V gene sequence: CDR1 SQVTM, CDR2 ANQGSEA. V was shortened by 5 bases and J by 2 bases, with 10 bases between the two germline ends. The CDR3 is 12 amino acids. CDR3 sequence reads: CSVSPGAYEQYF. The CDR3 DNA is TGCAGCGTTTCCCCCGGGGCCTACGAGCAGTACTTC.

This chain links TRBV3-1 (or the pseudogene TRBV3-2) with TRBJ1-4, with D hard to call. The CDR3 consists of 12 residues. The V gene's germline CDR1 is LGHDT and CDR2 YNNKEL (reference sequence). V lost 1 base to trimming and J lost 11 bases, with 8 bases between them. The CDR3 sequence: CASSQAPGKLFF. As DNA, the CDR3 is TGTGCCAGCAGCCAAGCCCCGGGGAAACTGTTTTTT.

The CDR3 here is CASSFTQGPYTEAFF. CDR3 DNA: TGTGCCAGCAGCTTTACACAGGGGCCATACACTGAAGCTTTCTTT. The gene calls are TRBV14 and TRBJ1-1; 7 bases fit TRBD1. The V and J ends lost 5 bases and 3 bases, in that order; junction bases with no gene match: 9. This CDR3 is built from 15 residues. Germline CDR1 and CDR2: SGHDN and FVKESK.